The clone carrying this T cell receptor beta chain was found many times. Its antigen is as yet unknown. Arm-PCR of CDR3 regions and iRepertoire HTBI primers were the basis on which TCR beta libraries were built. Using its own MiXCR run on the multiplex PCR reads, TCRdb lists one record per CDR3 protein. The table includes about 530,000 distinct CDR3 sequences, around 15% detected once. This entry comes from a study of regulatory T cells in long-lasting Graves disease. The V end was cut by 4 bases, the J end by 0 bases, with 6 bases between. The CDR3 has 14 residues. Study conclusions and caveats: Few sampled subjects may have lowered accuracy. Researchers reported studying only peripheral blood, not thyroid tissue.

Time point defined: newly diagnosed GD, antithyroid drugs for less than 3 months. PBMCs provided the RNA from which the TCR library was made. In this cohort, patients came from an endocrinology department located in Xi'an, China. These same data were also listed under a study on T cells in Graves' hyperthyroidism and ophthalmopathy. That source notes: Initially, a first-round RT-PCR of the TCR CDR3 employed the HTBI primer set.

This sequence was found in a woman aged 35-60 years with Graves disease. The chain links TRBV12-3 or TRBV12-4 to TRBJ2-2; D gene unclear. The sequencing here drew on peripheral blood mononuclear cells (PBMCs), taken at new diagnosis, from a patient treated with antithyroid drugs. CDR3 nucleotide sequence: TGTGCCAGCAGTTACACCTCGAACACCGGGGAGCTGTTTTTT. Translation: CASSYTSNTGELFF.